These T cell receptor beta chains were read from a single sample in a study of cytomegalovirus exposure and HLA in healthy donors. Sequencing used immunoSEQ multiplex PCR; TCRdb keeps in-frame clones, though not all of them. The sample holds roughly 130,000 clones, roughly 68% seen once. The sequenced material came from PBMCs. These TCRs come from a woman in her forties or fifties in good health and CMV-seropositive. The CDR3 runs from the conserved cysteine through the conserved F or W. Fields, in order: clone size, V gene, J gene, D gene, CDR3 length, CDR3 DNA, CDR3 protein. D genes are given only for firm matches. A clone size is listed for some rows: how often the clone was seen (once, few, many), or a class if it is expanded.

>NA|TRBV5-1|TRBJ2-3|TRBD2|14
TGCGCCAGCAGCTCCGGACTAGCTCCAGATACGCAGTATTTT
CASSSGLAPDTQYF
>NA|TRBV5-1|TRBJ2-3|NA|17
TGCGCCAGCAGAACTGGGGCCCAGACCTCTAGCACAGATACGCAGTATTTT
CASRTGAQTSSTDTQYF
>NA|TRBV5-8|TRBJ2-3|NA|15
TGTGCCAGCAGCTTACAGGGAACTAGCACAGATACGCAGTATTTT
CASSLQGTSTDTQYF
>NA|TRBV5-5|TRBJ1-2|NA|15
TGTGCCAGCAGCAGTGGGCAGGGTTGGAGCTATGGCTACACCTTC
CASSSGQGWSYGYTF
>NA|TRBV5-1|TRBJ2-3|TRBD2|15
TGCGCCAGCAGCTTGGTACTAGCGGGGCCAGATACGCAGTATTTT
CASSLVLAGPDTQYF
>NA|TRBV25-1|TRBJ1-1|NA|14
TGTGCCAGCAGGGACCGATTAAGGGGCACTGAAGCTTTCTTT
CASRDRLRGTEAFF
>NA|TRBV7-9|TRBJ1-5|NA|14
TGTGCCAGCAGCTTCGAGCACAGCAATCAGCCCCAGCATTTT
CASSFEHSNQPQHF
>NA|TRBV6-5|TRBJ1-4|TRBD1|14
TGTGCCAGCAAACTCGACAGGGTTGTGGAAAAACTGTTTTTT
CASKLDRVVEKLFF
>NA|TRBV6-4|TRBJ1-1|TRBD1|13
TGTGCCAGCAGTGCACAGGGGGCCACTGAAGCTTTCTTT
CASSAQGATEAFF
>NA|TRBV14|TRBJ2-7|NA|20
TGTGCCAGCAGCCAAGATGTGGAAGTGGCGGTCATTTTGAGGGCCTACGAGCAGTACTTC
CASSQDVEVAVILRAYEQYF
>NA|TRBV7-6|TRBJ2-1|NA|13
TGTGCCAGCAGCTTACCCGCTAGCAATGAGCAGTTCTTC
CASSLPASNEQFF
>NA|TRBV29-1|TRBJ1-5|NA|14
TGCAGCGTTGAAGAGTCAGGGGTCAATCAGCCCCAGCATTTT
CSVEESGVNQPQHF
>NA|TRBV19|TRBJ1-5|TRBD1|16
TGTGCCAGTAGTATTCCTGGGACAGGGGTGAATCAGCCCCAGCATTTT
CASSIPGTGVNQPQHF
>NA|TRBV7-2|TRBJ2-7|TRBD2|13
TGTGCCAGCAGCTTAGGCGGGGGGGCCAAGCAGTACTTC
CASSLGGGAKQYF
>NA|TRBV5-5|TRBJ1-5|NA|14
TGTGCCAGCACCCCGGGAGGGGGTGGGGAGCCCCAGCATTTT
CASTPGGGGEPQHF
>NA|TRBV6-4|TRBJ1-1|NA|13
TGTGCCAGTTGGGATGCAGGGAAAGCTGAAGCTTTCTTT
CASWDAGKAEAFF
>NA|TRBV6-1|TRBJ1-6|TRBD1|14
TGTGCCAGCAGTGAAAGACAGGGTAATTCACCCCTCCACTTT
CASSERQGNSPLHF
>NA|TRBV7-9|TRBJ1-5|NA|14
TGTGCCAGCAGCTCAGATATCGACTATCAGCCCCAGCATTTT
CASSSDIDYQPQHF
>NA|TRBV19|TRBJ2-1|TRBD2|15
TGTGCCAGTAGTATAACTAGCGGGGGTCACAATGAGCAGTTCTTC
CASSITSGGHNEQFF
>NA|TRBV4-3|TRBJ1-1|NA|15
TGCGCCAGCAGCCAAGAACAGGCCCCCGGTTTCGAAGCTTTCTTT
CASSQEQAPGFEAFF
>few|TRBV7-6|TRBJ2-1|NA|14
TGTGCCAGCAGCTTAAGGGGCGGGGACCCAAAGGTGTTCTTC
CASSLRGGDPKVFF
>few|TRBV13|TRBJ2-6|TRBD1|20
TGTGCCAGCAGCTTAAGATCCGGAGACAGGGCCCTCTCGGGGGCCAACGTCCTGACTTTC
CASSLRSGDRALSGANVLTF
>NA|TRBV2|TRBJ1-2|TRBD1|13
TGTGCCAGCACAAGGGACAGCGGTTATGGCTACACCTTC
CASTRDSGYGYTF
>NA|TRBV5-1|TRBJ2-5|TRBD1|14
TGCGCCAGCAGCCACGGACAGGGTTGGGAGACCCAGTACTTC
CASSHGQGWETQYF
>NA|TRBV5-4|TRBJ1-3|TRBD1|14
TGTGCCAGCAGCCCGACAGGGGCAGGAAACACCATATATTTT
CASSPTGAGNTIYF
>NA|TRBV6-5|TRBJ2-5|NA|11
TGTGCCAGCAGTTCCCGGGGGACCCAGTACTTC
CASSSRGTQYF
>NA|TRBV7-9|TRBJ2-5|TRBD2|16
TGTGCCACCCGGGGACTAGCGGGGGGCATTCAAGAGACCCAGTACTTC
CATRGLAGGIQETQYF
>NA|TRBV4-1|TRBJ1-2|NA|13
TGCGCCAGCAGCCAAGCTCCCGTCCTACCATCACTCTTC
CASSQAPVLPSLF
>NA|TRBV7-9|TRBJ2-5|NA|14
TGTGCCAGCAGCGCAACCAGAATCCCCGAGACCCAGTACTTC
CASSATRIPETQYF
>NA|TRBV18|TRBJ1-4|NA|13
TGTGCCAGCTCACCATTACAGAATGAAAAACTGTTTTTT
CASSPLQNEKLFF
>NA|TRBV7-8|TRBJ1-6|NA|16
TGTGCCAGCAGCTCGCCCTATCGGTCCTATAATTCACCCCTCCACTTT
CASSSPYRSYNSPLHF
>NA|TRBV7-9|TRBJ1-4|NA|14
TGTGCCAGCAGCTTAGGAGGGATTAATGAAAAACTGTTTTTT
CASSLGGINEKLFF
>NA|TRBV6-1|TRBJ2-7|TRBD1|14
TGTGCCAGCAGTTCAACAGGGGCCTTTATGGAGCAGTACTTC
CASSSTGAFMEQYF
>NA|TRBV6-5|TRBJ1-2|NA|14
TGTGCCAGCAGTTTCTCGGGGGGTGACTATGGCTACACCTTC
CASSFSGGDYGYTF
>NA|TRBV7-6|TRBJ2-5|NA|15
TGTGCCAGCAGCTTAGAACCAGCGGGTCAAGAGACCCAGTACTTC
CASSLEPAGQETQYF
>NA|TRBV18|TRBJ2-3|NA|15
TGTGCCAGCTCACCAAACTCGGGGAACACAGATACGCAGTATTTT
CASSPNSGNTDTQYF
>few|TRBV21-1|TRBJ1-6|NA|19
TGTGCCAGCAGCAAAGAGGGTGCGGGCAGATGCTCCTATAATTCACCCCTCCACTTT
CASSKEGAGRCSYNSPLHF
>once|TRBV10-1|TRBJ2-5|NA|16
TGCGCCAGCAGTGGGGGGACTGGATCGTACCAAGAGACCCAGTACTTC
CASSGGTGSYQETQYF